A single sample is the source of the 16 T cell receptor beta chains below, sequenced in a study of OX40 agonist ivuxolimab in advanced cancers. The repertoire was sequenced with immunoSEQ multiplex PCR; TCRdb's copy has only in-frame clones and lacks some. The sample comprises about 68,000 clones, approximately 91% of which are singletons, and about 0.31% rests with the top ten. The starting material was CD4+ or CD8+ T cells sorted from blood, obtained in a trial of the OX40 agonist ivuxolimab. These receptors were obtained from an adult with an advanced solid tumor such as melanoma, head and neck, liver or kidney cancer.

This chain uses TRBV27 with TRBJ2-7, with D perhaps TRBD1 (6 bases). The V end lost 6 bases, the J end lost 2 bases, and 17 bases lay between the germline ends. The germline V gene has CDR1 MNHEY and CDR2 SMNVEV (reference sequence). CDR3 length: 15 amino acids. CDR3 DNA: TGTGCCAGCAGCTATATACAGGGCTCTACCTACGAGCAGTACTTC. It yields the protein CASSYIQGSTYEQYF.

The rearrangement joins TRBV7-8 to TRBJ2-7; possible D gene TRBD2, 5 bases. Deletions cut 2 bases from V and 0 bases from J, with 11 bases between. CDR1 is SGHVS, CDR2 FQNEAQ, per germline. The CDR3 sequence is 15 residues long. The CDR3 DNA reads TGTGCCAGCAGCTTAAGCGGCCCGAGCTCCTACGAGCAGTACTTC. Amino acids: CASSLSGPSSYEQYF.

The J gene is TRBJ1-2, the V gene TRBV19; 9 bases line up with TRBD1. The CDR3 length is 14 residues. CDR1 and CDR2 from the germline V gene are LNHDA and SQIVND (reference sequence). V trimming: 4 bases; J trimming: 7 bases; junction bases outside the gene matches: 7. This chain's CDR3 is CASSRPQGARGYTF. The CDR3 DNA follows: TGTGCCAGTAGTAGGCCACAGGGGGCGCGTGGCTACACCTTC. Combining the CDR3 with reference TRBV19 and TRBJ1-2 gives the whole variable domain DGGITQSPKYLFRKEGQNVTLSCEQNLNHDAMYWYRQDPGQGLRLIYYSQIVNDFQKGDIAEGYSVSREKKESFPLTVTSAQKNPTAFYLCASSRPQGARGYTFGSGTRLTVV.

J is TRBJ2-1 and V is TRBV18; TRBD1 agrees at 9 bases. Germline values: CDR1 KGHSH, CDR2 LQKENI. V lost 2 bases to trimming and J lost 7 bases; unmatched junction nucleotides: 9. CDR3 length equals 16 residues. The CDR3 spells CASSPSSGQGRNEQFF. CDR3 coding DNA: TGTGCCAGCTCACCATCTTCGGGACAGGGAAGGAATGAGCAGTTCTTC.

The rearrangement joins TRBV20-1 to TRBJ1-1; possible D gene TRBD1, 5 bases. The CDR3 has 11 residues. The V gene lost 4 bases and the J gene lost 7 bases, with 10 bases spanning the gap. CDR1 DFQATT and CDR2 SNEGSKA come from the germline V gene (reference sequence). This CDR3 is CSATRQNEAFF. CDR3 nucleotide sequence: TGCAGTGCTACCCGACAGAATGAAGCTTTCTTT.

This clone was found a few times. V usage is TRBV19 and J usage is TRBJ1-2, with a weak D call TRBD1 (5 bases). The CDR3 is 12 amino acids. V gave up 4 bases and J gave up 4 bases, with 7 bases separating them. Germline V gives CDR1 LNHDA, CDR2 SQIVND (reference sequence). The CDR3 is CASSTTVYGYTF. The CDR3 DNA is TGTGCCAGTAGTACGACAGTCTATGGCTACACCTTC.

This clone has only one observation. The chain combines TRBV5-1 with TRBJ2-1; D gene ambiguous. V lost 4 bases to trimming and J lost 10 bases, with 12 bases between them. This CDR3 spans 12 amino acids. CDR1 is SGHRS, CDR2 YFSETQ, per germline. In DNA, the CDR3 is TGCGCCAGCAGCCCTGACTGGGTGGAGCAGTTCTTC. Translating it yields CASSPDWVEQFF.

CDR3 nucleotide sequence: TGTGCCAGCAGCTTGCCGGGAGCTAACTATGGCTACACCTTC. It yields the protein CASSLPGANYGYTF. The chain is built from TRBV5-4 and TRBJ1-2; D is uncertain. Germline assignment: CDR1 SGHNT and CDR2 YYREEE (reference sequence). This CDR3 is built from 14 residues. V was shortened by 1 base and J by 0 bases, with 7 bases between the two germline ends.

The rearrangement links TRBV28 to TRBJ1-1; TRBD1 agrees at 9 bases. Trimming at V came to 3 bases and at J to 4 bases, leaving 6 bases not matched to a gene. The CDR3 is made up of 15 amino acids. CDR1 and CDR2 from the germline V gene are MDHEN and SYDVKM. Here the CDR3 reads CASSFRDRVGTEAFF. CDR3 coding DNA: TGTGCCAGCAGTTTTCGGGACAGGGTGGGCACTGAAGCTTTCTTT.

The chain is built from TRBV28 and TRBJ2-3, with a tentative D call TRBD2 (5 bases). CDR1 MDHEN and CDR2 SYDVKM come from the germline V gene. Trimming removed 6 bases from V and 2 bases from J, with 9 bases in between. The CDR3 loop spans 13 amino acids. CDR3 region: CASSRDYTDTQYF. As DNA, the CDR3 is TGTGCCAGCAGCCGCGACTACACAGATACGCAGTATTTT.

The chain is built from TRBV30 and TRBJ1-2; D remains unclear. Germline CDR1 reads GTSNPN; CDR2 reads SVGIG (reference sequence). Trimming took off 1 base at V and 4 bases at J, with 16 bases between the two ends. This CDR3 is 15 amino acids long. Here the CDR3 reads CAWSGGVGPGYGYTF. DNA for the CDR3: TGTGCCTGGAGTGGGGGAGTAGGACCAGGCTATGGCTACACCTTC.

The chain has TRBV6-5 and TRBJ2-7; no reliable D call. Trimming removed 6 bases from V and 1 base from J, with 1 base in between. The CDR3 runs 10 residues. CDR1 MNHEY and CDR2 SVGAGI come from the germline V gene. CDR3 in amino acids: CASRSYEQYF. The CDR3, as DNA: TGTGCCAGCAGATCCTACGAGCAGTACTTC.

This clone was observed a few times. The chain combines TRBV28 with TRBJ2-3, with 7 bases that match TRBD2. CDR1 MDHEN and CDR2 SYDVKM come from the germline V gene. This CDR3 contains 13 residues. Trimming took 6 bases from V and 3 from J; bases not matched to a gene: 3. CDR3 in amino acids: CASRSGATDTQYF. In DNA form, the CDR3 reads TGTGCCAGCAGAAGCGGGGCGACAGATACGCAGTATTTT.

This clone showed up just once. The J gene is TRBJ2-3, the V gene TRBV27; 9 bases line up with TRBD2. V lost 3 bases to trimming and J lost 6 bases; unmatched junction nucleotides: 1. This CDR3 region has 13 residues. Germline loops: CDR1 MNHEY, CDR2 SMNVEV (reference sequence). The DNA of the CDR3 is TGTGCCAGCAGTTTTCTAGCGGGGGATACGCAGTATTTT. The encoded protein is CASSFLAGDTQYF.

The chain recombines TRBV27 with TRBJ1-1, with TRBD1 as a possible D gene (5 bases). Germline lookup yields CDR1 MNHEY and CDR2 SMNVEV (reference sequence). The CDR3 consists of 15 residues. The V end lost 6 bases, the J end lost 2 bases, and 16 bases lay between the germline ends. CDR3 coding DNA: TGTGCCAGCAGCCCCTTTGGGGCAGCTAACACTGAAGCTTTCTTT. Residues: CASSPFGAANTEAFF.

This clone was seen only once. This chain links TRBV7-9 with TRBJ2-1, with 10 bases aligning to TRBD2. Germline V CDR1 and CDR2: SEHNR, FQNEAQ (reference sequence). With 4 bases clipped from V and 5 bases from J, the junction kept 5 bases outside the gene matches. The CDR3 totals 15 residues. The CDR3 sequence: CASSSGTSENNEQFF. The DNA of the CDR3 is TGTGCCAGCAGCTCCGGGACTAGCGAAAACAATGAGCAGTTCTTC.